Listed below are T cell receptor beta chains from one sample, sequenced in a study of early T cells in non-severe SARS-CoV-2 infection. TCRdb used MiXCR to reprocess the 5' RACE reads, holding one entry per CDR3 protein. The table shows 30,000 to 45,000 distinct CDR3 sequences, with 5.5% to 7% occurring only once. The input for sequencing was whole blood, taken at baseline. The origin of the receptors is an adult who was a healthcare worker with PCR-confirmed SARS-CoV-2 infection or an uninfected control (not recorded which). CDR3s include the opening cysteine and the closing phenylalanine or tryptophan. A D gene is named only where the DNA matches it firmly. Size is stated as once, few, many or a size class.

d_gene	v_gene	j_gene	abundance	CDR3nt	CDR3aa
.	TRBV5-6	TRBJ1-1	few	TGTGCCAGCAGCCCCCCCGGGTCGGGAGTGAACACTGAAGCTTTCTTT	CASSPPGSGVNTEAFF
TRBD2	TRBV7-9	TRBJ2-5	many	TGTGCCAGCAGCCCCCGGACTAGCGGGGATGAGACCCAGTACTTC	CASSPRTSGDETQYF
.	TRBV6-5	TRBJ1-1	many	TGTGCCAGCAGTTTCTCCAGCCTCGGGAACACTGAAGCTTTCTTT	CASSFSSLGNTEAFF
.	TRBV20-1	TRBJ2-5	few	TGCAGTGCTAGAGCGGGGGGCCGAGAGACCCAGTACTTC	CSARAGGRETQYF
.	TRBV4-3	TRBJ1-4	many	TGCGCCAGCAGCCTCATGATAGGACAAGAACTGTTTTTT	CASSLMIGQELFF
.	TRBV12-3/TRBV12-4	TRBJ1-5	many	TGTGCCAGCAGTTTCGGGGGTGTGGATCAGCCCCAGCATTTT	CASSFGGVDQPQHF
TRBD1	TRBV27	TRBJ1-6	many	TGTGCCAGCAGCGCTGGGACAGTAAATTCACCCCTCCACTTT	CASSAGTVNSPLHF
TRBD1	TRBV28	TRBJ2-7	many	TGTGCCAGCAGTTTATCACAGGGGTTGCTCTACGAGCAGTACTTC	CASSLSQGLLYEQYF
.	TRBV18	TRBJ2-1	few	TGTGCCAGCTCACCTAGGGACCGAGAGGAGCAGTTCTTC	CASSPRDREEQFF
TRBD2	TRBV3-1	TRBJ2-3	many	TGTGCCAGCAGCCAAGGCGCGGGAGTAATAGATACGCAGTATTTT	CASSQGAGVIDTQYF
.	TRBV25-1	TRBJ2-3	many	TGTGCCAGCAGTGTGGGTGGCACAGATACGCAGTATTTT	CASSVGGTDTQYF
.	TRBV15	TRBJ1-4	many	TGTGCCACCAGCAGAGAATCGACTAATGAAAAACTGTTTTTT	CATSRESTNEKLFF
.	TRBV4-1	TRBJ2-1	many	TGCGCCAGCAGCCAAGACCTGCCCCTAGACAATGAGCAGTTCTTC	CASSQDLPLDNEQFF